A selection of T cell receptor beta chains follows, all from one sample in a study of control samples from healthy donors and cancer patients. This table comes from immunoSEQ multiplex PCR, and its TCRdb copy is limited to in-frame clones, with some not included. The data show about 83,000 clones, roughly 91% seen once. Sequencing input: blood. The receptors here all came from a man aged 50-59 years in good health. Both conserved end residues are part of each CDR3.

>TRBV6-5|TRBJ2-7
CASGRLAGEYEQYF
>TRBV5-4|TRBJ1-2
CASSLAKGASYGYTF
>TRBV6-6|TRBJ2-3
CATRSQGNSDTQYF
>TRBV5-1|TRBJ1-1
CASSLVSVENTEAFF
>TRBV3-1/TRBV3-2|TRBJ1-2
CASSQGSFGYTF
>TRBV3-1/TRBV3-2|TRBJ2-2
CASSVYTGTARGTGELFF
>TRBV7-2|TRBJ1-2
CASSLGGRGGRPPYGYTF
>TRBV6-5|TRBJ1-6
CASSTTGSYNSPLHF
>TRBV7-9|TRBJ2-7
CASIGTGIDEQYF
>TRBV5-6|TRBJ1-5
CASSTDAGSGNQPQHF
>TRBV30|TRBJ1-2
CAWSVERYGYTF
>TRBV7-8|TRBJ2-1
CASSFLASGGSEQFF
>TRBV21-1|TRBJ2-1
CASSKVRECNEQFF
>TRBV10-1|TRBJ2-7
CASSETRTAEQYF
>TRBV14|TRBJ2-7
CASNRGEVLPQYF
>TRBV27|TRBJ2-1
CASSLAGGTMRTVWGEQFF
>TRBV5-6|TRBJ2-7
CASSLISNYEQYF
>TRBV14|TRBJ1-3
CASSRDSVENTIYF
>TRBV19|TRBJ1-4
CASRGQTREKLFF
>TRBV19|TRBJ2-2
CASRTGATGELFF
>TRBV24-1|TRBJ2-2
CATSRDRNTGELFF
>TRBV19|TRBJ1-2
CASSPDRRNGYTF
>TRBV11-2|TRBJ1-1
CASSLLLETEAFF
>TRBV29-1|TRBJ2-3
CSVEGGLEGTDTQYF
>TRBV5-6|TRBJ2-4
CASSSTSLNIQYF
>TRBV30|TRBJ1-1
CAWTGTGKPFF
>TRBV18|TRBJ2-4
CASSPPGRAKNIQYF
>TRBV19|TRBJ1-6
CASSILGFTSPLHF
>TRBV24-1|TRBJ2-1
CATSDFPGRGSYNEQFF
>TRBV9|TRBJ1-2
CASTVRPGGASYGYTF
>TRBV10-2|TRBJ2-3
CAGTSGDTDTQYF
>TRBV6-2/TRBV6-3|TRBJ1-6
CASSYNRGGSPLHF